The 14 T cell receptor beta chains in this list originate from one sample, sequenced in a study of PD-L1 blockade in urothelial cancer. Method: immunoSEQ multiplex PCR; TCRdb's copy keeps in-frame clones and lacks some. The sample contains 70,000 or so clones, approximately 87% of which appear only once. The time point is: pretreatment peripheral blood. Sample: PBMCs, taken around atezolizumab (anti-PD-L1) treatment. All receptors come from a man between 65 and 85 years old with urothelial cancer.

This clone was picked up a small number of times. V is TRBV19 and J is TRBJ2-7; 9 bases map to TRBD2. Germline CDR1 is LNHDA and CDR2 is SQIVND (reference sequence). Trimming took 5 bases from V and 1 from J; bases not matched to a gene: 6. The CDR3 spans 15 residues. The CDR3 loop reads CASSRGGGASYEQYF. Written as DNA, the CDR3 is TGTGCCAGTAGTCGCGGGGGGGGTGCATCCTACGAGCAGTACTTC.

V gene TRBV2 combines with J gene TRBJ2-2, with 9 bases lining up with TRBD2. Germline CDR1 is SNHLY and CDR2 is FYNNEI. Losses at the gene ends were 6 bases for V and 9 bases for J; bases not matched to a gene: 8. The CDR3 has 14 residues. CDR3: CASRATGTSRELFF. The CDR3 DNA reads as TGTGCCAGCAGAGCGACCGGGACTAGCCGGGAGCTGTTTTTT.

The V and J genes are TRBV19 and TRBJ2-1; 8 nucleotides agree with TRBD2. This CDR3 comprises 15 residues. Trimming at V came to 10 bases and at J to 0 bases, leaving 8 bases not matched to a gene. CDR1 and CDR2 from the germline V gene are LNHDA and SQIVND (reference sequence). DNA of the CDR3: TGTGCCAAGCTGCCTGGGACTAGCTCCTACAATGAGCAGTTCTTC. This encodes CAKLPGTSSYNEQFF.

This chain uses TRBV2 with TRBJ2-1; maybe TRBD1 (5 bases). Trimming took off 2 bases at V and 2 bases at J, with 7 bases between the two ends. Germline CDR1 SNHLY, CDR2 FYNNEI. The CDR3 loop spans 14 amino acids. Here the CDR3 reads CASSEQGPYNEQFF. The CDR3 DNA is TGTGCCAGCAGTGAACAGGGTCCCTACAATGAGCAGTTCTTC.

This sequence joins TRBV5-1 and TRBJ1-1, with D perhaps TRBD1 (6 bases). V dropped 2 bases and J dropped 1 base, with 15 bases sitting between them. The germline V gene encodes CDR1 SGHRS and CDR2 YFSETQ. This CDR3 spans 16 amino acids. CDR3 residues: CASSLGGAHRNTEAFF. The CDR3, as DNA: TGCGCCAGCAGCTTAGGGGGGGCGCATCGGAACACTGAAGCTTTCTTT.

The chain employs TRBV2 and TRBJ2-5, with 9 bases that match TRBD1. Gene TRBJ2-7 matches the end of the DNA better, so the J call may be wrong. The CDR3 has 14 residues. From germline, CDR1 is SNHLY and CDR2 FYNNEI. The CDR3 is CAISDRGTSYEQYF. The DNA for the CDR3 is TGTGCCATCTCGGACAGGGGTACCTCCTACGAGCAGTACTTC.

This chain links TRBV5-1 with TRBJ2-2, with 9 bases that match TRBD2. V gave up 8 bases and J gave up 2 bases; unmatched junction bases: 10. The V gene's germline CDR1 is SGHRS and CDR2 YFSETQ. The CDR3 has 16 residues. The CDR3 nucleotides are TGCGCCAGTAAAACTAGCGGGCTACCAAACACCGGGGAGCTGTTTTTT. Protein product: CASKTSGLPNTGELFF. The whole variable domain, filled in from reference TRBV5-1 and TRBJ2-2, reads KAGVTQTPRYLIKTRGQQVTLSCSPISGHRSVSWYQQTPGQGLQFLFEYFSETQRNKGNFPGRFSGRQFSNSRSEMNVSTLELGDSALYLCASKTSGLPNTGELFFGEGSRLTVL.

V usage is TRBV10-1 and J usage is TRBJ2-5, with TRBD2 matching 7 bases. The CDR3 has 14 amino acids. Germline loops: CDR1 WNHNN, CDR2 SYGVQD (reference sequence). The V segment lost 0 bases and the J segment 4 bases; nucleotides outside the gene matches: 2. The CDR3 DNA follows: TGCGCCAGCAGTGAGTCAAGCGGGGCAGAGACCCAGTACTTC. Its translation is CASSESSGAETQYF.

This chain uses TRBV27 with TRBJ1-4; D may be TRBD1 (6 bases). This CDR3 is built from 18 residues. Germline lookup yields CDR1 MNHEY and CDR2 SMNVEV (reference sequence). V was pared by 1 base and J by 8 bases, with 23 bases between. The CDR3 protein is CASSLFPRDRGAREKLFF. CDR3 DNA sequence: TGTGCCAGCAGTTTATTCCCCCGGGACCGGGGGGCGCGGGAAAAACTGTTTTTT.

The chain carries TRBV2 and TRBJ2-7, with 8 bases that match TRBD2. Germline-derived CDR1 and CDR2 are SNHLY and FYNNEI. V was clipped by 8 bases and J by 2 bases; unmatched bases: 11. There are 15 residues in the CDR3. CDR3 sequence reads: CASGPIAGFAYEQYF. In nucleotides, the CDR3 is TGTGCCAGCGGCCCTATAGCGGGGTTTGCCTACGAGCAGTACTTC.

The chain carries TRBV7-2 and TRBJ2-3; TRBD2 agrees at 10 bases. This CDR3 spans 15 amino acids. The junction had 6 bases not matched to a gene; V was cut back by 1 base and J by 8 bases. The V gene's germline CDR1 is SGHTA and CDR2 FQGNSA. CDR3 region: CASSLEWASGGTQYF. DNA for the CDR3: TGTGCCAGCAGCTTAGAGTGGGCTAGCGGGGGTACGCAGTATTTT.

This clone has only a few counts. The chain carries TRBV5-1 and TRBJ1-5; 9 nucleotides line up with TRBD1. From germline, CDR1 is SGHRS and CDR2 YFSETQ. The CDR3 consists of 14 residues. J gave up 7 bases and V 4 bases, and 6 bases lay outside the gene matches. The CDR3 nucleotides read TGCGCCAGCAGCCTAACAGGGGGCAGCCAGCCCCAGCATTTT. Its protein product is CASSLTGGSQPQHF.

This clone was observed a single time. This chain connects TRBV29-1 to TRBJ2-2, with D possibly being TRBD1 (6 bases). Trimming took 8 bases from V and 8 from J, leaving 24 bases between them. The germline gives CDR1 SQVTM, CDR2 ANQGSEA. This CDR3 has 15 residues. The CDR3 region has the DNA TGCAGCCCTTCAACAGGGAAGGCCCCGTCGGGGGAGCTGTTTTTT. It specifies CSPSTGKAPSGELFF.

The chain uses TRBV5-5 and TRBJ1-4; 10 nucleotides match TRBD1. V shed 4 bases and J 4 bases; nucleotides not matched to a gene: 4. From germline, CDR1 is SGHKS and CDR2 YYEKEE (reference sequence). The CDR3 runs to 15 residues. The CDR3 sequence is CASSPGDRGNEKLFF. DNA of the CDR3: TGTGCCAGCAGCCCGGGGGACAGGGGTAATGAAAAACTGTTTTTT.